These 7 T cell receptor beta chains originate from one sample sequenced in a study of T cell responses to AZD1222 COVID-19 vaccine. Measured with immunoSEQ multiplex PCR; TCRdb has only the in-frame clones, and not every one. The data hold fewer than 200,000 clones, with around 92% observed a single time. Sequenced material: peripheral blood, taken on day 0 of AZD1222 vaccination. These receptors were collected from an adult in good health.

This chain uses TRBV7-9 with TRBJ1-5; D not certain. Trimming took 6 bases from V and 5 from J, leaving 8 bases between them. The CDR3 sequence is 12 residues long. CDR1 SEHNR and CDR2 FQNEAQ come from the germline V gene (reference sequence). This CDR3 is CASSPQDQPQHF. CDR3 bases: TGTGCCAGCAGTCCTCAGGATCAGCCCCAGCATTTT. Supplemented by reference TRBV7-9 and TRBJ1-5, the full variable domain reads DTGVSQNPRHKITKRGQNVTFRCDPISEHNRLYWYRQTLGQGPEFLTYFQNEAQLEKSRLLSDRFSAERPKGSFSTLEIQRTEQGDSAMYLCASSPQDQPQHFGDGTRLSIL.

The chain uses TRBV30 and TRBJ1-2; D perhaps matches TRBD1 (5 bases). The length of the CDR3 is 12 residues. CDR1 GTSNPN and CDR2 SVGIG come from the germline V gene (reference sequence). The CDR3 sequence is CAWGGENYGYTF. CDR3 nucleotide sequence: TGTGCTTGGGGGGGAGAGAACTATGGCTACACCTTC.

The chain carries TRBV10-2 and TRBJ1-6; perhaps TRBD1 as D (5 bases). Trimming left V 0 bases short and J 5 bases short, with 8 bases between. CDR3 length: 15 residues. Germline CDR1 reads WSHSY; CDR2 reads SAAADI. DNA of the CDR3: TGCGCCAGCAGTGAGTCGGCAGGGAATAATTCACCCCTCCACTTT. Encoded protein: CASSESAGNNSPLHF.

The gene calls are TRBV10-3 and TRBJ1-1; 8 bases are a match to TRBD1. Germline V gene data show CDR1 as ENHRY and CDR2 as SYGVKD. The CDR3 is made up of 13 amino acids. V was clipped by 8 bases and J by 5 bases; unmatched bases: 7. CDR3 sequence reads: CAISTGATTEAFF. The CDR3 region has the DNA TGTGCCATCTCGACAGGGGCGACGACTGAAGCTTTCTTT.

The rearrangement joins TRBV18 to TRBJ1-2, with TRBD1 matching 9 bases. The germline CDR1 and CDR2 sequences are KGHSH and LQKENI. The length of the CDR3 is 18 residues. The J segment lost 2 bases and the V segment lost 1 base, leaving 11 bases of the junction unmatched. CDR3 sequence: CASSPLSRTGEKNYGYTF. CDR3 DNA sequence: TGTGCCAGCTCACCACTATCTCGGACAGGGGAGAAGAACTATGGCTACACCTTC.

This sequence joins TRBV15 and TRBJ2-7; weak D call: TRBD1 (6 bases). Germline loops: CDR1 LNHNV, CDR2 YYDKDF (reference sequence). This CDR3 spans 14 amino acids. V lost 1 base, J lost 3 bases, and 10 bases lay in between. The CDR3 DNA sequence: TGTGCCACCAGCAGAGTTGAGGGGGACTACGAGCAGTACTTC. It yields the protein CATSRVEGDYEQYF.

J is TRBJ1-1 and V is TRBV15; tentative D call: TRBD1 (5 bases). Trimming cost V 7 bases and J 2 bases, with 14 bases left between them. Germline V gene data show CDR1 as LNHNV and CDR2 as YYDKDF (reference sequence). This CDR3 contains 14 residues. The CDR3 spells CATTQQRTNTEAFF. CDR3 nucleotide sequence: TGTGCCACCACCCAGCAAAGGACAAACACTGAAGCTTTCTTT.